The present TCR beta chain was sequenced within a study of blood T cell repertoires in COVID-19. Overall study: PBMCs, B-cell-depleted T cells, or T cells provided the cDNA or gDNA that made up the material.

The authors' processing: Nucleated cell counts were estimated from reference gene primer amplification. TCRdb's table, derived via immunoSEQ multiplex PCR, lists solely in-frame clones and lacks some. V, J and clone size derive from that table, while D and trimming were established from the DNA sequence. Altogether about 40,000 clones are present, approximately 88% being singletons, with the ten largest covering 7% to 9%. Between the trimmed V and J ends, which lost 4 bases and 0 bases, there was a span of 12 bases. CDR1 is ENHRY, CDR2 SYGVKD, per germline. This CDR3 spans 16 amino acids. This chain uses TRBV10-3 with TRBJ2-2; D ambiguous. The sample consisted of peripheral blood. This clonotype originated in a woman in her seventies with acute or convalescent COVID-19. The CDR3 nucleotides are TGTGCCATCAGTGCCACAGCCACCGCGAACACCGGGGAGCTGTTTTTT. Residues: CAISATATANTGELFF.